This T cell receptor (beta chain) is drawn from a study of CD8 T cells in Susac syndrome. Germline assignment: CDR1 MNHEY and CDR2 SMNVEV (reference sequence). This CDR3 is 14 amino acids long. V was pared by 3 bases and J by 6 bases, with 15 bases between. Random hexamers were used to reverse transcribe the RNA input (0.5 to 1 ug). One entry per CDR3 protein, called by TCRdb with MiXCR from the immunoSEQ multiplex PCR reads. The sample gives 330,000 or so distinct CDR3 sequences, about 91% of which show up once; 0.18% is in the top ten. The chain recombines TRBV27 with TRBJ2-7, with D possibly being TRBD1 (6 bases). Sequencing input: CD8+ T cells from PBMCs. The TCR comes from a human donor with multiple sclerosis. The CDR3 is CASSFQGSPGEQYF. CDR3 bases: TGTGCCAGCAGTTTCCAGGGGTCCCCCGGCGAGCAGTACTTC.